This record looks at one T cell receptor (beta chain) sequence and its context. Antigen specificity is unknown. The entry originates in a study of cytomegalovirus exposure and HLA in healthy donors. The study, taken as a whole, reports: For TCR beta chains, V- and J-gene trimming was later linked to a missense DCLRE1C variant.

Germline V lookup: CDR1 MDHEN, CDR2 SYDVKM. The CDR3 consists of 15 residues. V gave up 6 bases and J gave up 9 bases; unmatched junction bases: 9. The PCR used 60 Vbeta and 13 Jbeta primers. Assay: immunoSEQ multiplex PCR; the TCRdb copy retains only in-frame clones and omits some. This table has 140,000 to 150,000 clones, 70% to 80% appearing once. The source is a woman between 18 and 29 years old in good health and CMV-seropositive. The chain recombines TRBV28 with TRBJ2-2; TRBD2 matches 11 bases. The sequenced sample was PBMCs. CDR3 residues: CASSLAGGPGRELFF. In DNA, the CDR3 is TGTGCCAGCAGCCTAGCGGGGGGCCCGGGCAGGGAGCTGTTTTTT.